This T cell receptor (beta chain) was captured in a study of technical replicates of blood from a handful of donors. Some clones are missing from TCRdb's copy, which holds only in-frame ones; the method was immunoSEQ multiplex PCR. The data show roughly 11,000 clones, with approximately 93% seen just once and 7.5% to 9.5% held by the top ten. CDR3 length equals 14 residues. Trimming took 7 bases from V and 6 from J, leaving 18 bases between them. CDR1 MDHEN and CDR2 SYDVKM come from the germline V gene. The chain recombines TRBV28 with TRBJ1-2; possible D gene TRBD1, 6 bases. The sequence was obtained from a human donor in good health. The sequenced sample was PBMCs. The CDR3 nucleotides are TGTGCCAGCACCCCCGGGGGGCGAGACCATGGCTACACCTTC. It codes for CASTPGGRDHGYTF.